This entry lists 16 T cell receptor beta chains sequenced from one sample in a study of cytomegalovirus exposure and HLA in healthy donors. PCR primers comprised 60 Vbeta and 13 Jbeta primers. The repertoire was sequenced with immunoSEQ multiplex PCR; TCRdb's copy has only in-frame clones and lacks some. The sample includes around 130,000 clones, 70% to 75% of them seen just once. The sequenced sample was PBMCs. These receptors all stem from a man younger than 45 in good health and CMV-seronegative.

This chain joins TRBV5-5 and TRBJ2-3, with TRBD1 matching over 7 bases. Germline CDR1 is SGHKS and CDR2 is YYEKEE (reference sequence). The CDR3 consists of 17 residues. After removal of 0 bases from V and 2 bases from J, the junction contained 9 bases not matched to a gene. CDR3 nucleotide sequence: TGTGCCAGCAGCTTGGGGGGCCGGGGACAGACCACAGATACGCAGTATTTT. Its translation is CASSLGGRGQTTDTQYF.

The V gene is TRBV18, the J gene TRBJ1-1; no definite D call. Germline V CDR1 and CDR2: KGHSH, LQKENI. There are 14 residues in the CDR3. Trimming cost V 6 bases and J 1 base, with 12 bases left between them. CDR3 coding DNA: TGTGCCAGCTCCACGGAGCAGCAGAACACTGAAGCTTTCTTT. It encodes CASSTEQQNTEAFF.

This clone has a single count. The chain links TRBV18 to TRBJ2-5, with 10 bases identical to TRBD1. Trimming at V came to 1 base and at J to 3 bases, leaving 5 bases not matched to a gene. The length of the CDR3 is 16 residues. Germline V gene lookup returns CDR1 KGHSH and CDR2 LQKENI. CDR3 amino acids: CASSPLRTGGKETQYF. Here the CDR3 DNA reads TGTGCCAGCTCACCACTTAGGACAGGGGGGAAAGAGACCCAGTACTTC.

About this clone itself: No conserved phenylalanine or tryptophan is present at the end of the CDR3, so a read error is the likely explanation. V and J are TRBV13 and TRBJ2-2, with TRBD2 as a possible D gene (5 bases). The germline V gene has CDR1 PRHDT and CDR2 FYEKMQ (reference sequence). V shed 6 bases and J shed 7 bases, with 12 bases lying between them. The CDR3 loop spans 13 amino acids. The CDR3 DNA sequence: TGTGCCAGCAGAGATAGCGAGCACGGGGAGCTGTTTGTT. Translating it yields CASRDSEHGELFV.

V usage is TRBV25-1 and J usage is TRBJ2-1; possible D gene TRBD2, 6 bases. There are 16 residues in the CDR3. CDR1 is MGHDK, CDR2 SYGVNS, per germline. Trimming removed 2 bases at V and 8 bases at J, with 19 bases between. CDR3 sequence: CASSEATGTAWDEQFF. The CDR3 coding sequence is TGTGCCAGCAGTGAAGCCACCGGGACTGCGTGGGATGAGCAGTTCTTC.

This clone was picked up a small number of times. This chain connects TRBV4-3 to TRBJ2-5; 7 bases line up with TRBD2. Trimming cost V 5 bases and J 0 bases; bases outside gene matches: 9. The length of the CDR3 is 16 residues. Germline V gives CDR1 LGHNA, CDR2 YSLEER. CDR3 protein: CASSSQVGTNQETQYF. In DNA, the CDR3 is TGCGCCAGCAGCTCCCAGGTGGGGACTAACCAAGAGACCCAGTACTTC.

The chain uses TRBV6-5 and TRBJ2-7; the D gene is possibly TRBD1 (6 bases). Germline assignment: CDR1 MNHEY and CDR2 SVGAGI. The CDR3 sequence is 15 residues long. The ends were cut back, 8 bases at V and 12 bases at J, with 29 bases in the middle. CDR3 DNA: TGTGCCAGCGGAGCCCCTTCTTCCTACGGACAGTTCATGTACTTC. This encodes CASGAPSSYGQFMYF.

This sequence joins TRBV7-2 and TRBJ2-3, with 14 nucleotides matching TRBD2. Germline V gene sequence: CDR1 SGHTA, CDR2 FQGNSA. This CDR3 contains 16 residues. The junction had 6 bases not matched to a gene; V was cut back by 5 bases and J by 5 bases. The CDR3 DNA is TGTGCCAGCAGCCTGAGGACTAGCGGGAGGATAGATACGCAGTATTTT. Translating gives CASSLRTSGRIDTQYF.

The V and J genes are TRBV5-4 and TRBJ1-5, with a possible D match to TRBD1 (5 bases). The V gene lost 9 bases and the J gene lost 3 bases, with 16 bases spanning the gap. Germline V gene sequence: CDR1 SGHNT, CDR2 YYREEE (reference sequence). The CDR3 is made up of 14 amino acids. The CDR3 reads CATSPGGDNQPQHF. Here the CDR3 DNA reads TGTGCCACGTCTCCCGGGGGTGACAATCAGCCCCAGCATTTT.

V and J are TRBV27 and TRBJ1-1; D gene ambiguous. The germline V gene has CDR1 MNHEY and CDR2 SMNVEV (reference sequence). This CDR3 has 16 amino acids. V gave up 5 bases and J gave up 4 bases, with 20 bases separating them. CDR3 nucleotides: TGTGCCAGCAGTCCTCAGGCTCCAACGCACCCCACTGAAGCTTTCTTT. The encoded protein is CASSPQAPTHPTEAFF.

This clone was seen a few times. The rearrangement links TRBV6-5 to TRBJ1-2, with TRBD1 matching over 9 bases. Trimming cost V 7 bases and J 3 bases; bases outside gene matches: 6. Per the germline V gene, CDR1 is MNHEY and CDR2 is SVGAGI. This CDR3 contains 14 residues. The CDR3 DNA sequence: TGTGCCAGCAATACAGGGGGCTTCGACTATGGCTACACCTTC. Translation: CASNTGGFDYGYTF.

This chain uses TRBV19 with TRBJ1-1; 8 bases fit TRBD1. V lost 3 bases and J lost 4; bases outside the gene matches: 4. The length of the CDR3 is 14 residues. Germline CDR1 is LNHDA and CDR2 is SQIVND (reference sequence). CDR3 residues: CASSMQGAGTEAFF. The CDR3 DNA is TGTGCCAGTAGTATGCAGGGGGCGGGCACTGAAGCTTTCTTT. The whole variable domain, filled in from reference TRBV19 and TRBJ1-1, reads DGGITQSPKYLFRKEGQNVTLSCEQNLNHDAMYWYRQDPGQGLRLIYYSQIVNDFQKGDIAEGYSVSREKKESFPLTVTSAQKNPTAFYLCASSMQGAGTEAFFGQGTRLTVV.

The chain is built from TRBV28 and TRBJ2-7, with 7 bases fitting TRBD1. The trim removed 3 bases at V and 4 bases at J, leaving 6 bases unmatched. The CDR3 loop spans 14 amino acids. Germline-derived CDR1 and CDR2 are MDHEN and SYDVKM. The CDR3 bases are TGTGCCAGCAGTTTGGGACAGAATAATTACGAGCAGTACTTC. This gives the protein CASSLGQNNYEQYF.

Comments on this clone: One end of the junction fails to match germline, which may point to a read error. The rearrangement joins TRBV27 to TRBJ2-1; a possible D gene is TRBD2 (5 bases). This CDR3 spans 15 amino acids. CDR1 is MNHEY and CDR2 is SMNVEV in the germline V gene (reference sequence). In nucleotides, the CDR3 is TGTGCCAGCAGTATATCTAGTCTCGGAAGCGGTGAGCAGTTCTTC. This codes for CASSISSLGSGEQFF.

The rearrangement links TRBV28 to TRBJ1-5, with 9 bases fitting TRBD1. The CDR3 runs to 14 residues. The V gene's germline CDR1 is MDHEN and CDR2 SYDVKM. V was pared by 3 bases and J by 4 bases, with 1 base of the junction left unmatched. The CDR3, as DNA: TGTGCCAGCAGTTTGGGGACAGGGAATCAGCCCCAGCATTTT. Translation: CASSLGTGNQPQHF.

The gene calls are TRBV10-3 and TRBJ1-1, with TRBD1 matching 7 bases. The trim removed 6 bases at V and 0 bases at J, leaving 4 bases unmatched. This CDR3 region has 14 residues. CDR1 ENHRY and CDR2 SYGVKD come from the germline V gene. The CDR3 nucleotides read TGTGCCATCAGGGGGACAGATTTGAACACTGAAGCTTTCTTT. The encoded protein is CAIRGTDLNTEAFF.